This TCR beta chain was sequenced for a study of blood T cell repertoires in COVID-19. About the research overall: The United States, Italy and Spain were the sources of the acute and convalescent COVID-19 samples. PBMCs, B-cell-depleted T cells, or T cells were the source of the cDNA or gDNA that made up the material.

Germline V lookup: CDR1 KGHSH, CDR2 LQKENI. The CDR3 contains 15 residues. Trimming at V came to 6 bases and at J to 1 base, leaving 5 bases not matched to a gene. This clone was detected only once. Per the original data handling: How many nucleated cells were present was estimated from reference gene primer amplification. The repertoire was sequenced with immunoSEQ multiplex PCR; TCRdb's copy has only in-frame clones and lacks some. V and J calls and clone size are given by that table; D and trimming were obtained from the DNA. The repertoire holds tens of thousands of clones, with roughly 76% as singletons.

This TCR came from a man older than 75 with COVID-19, enrolled during active disease. The sample taken for sequencing was peripheral blood. V and J are TRBV18 and TRBJ2-3, with 9 bases identical to TRBD2. The CDR3 coding sequence is TGTGCCAGCTCCCGGACTAGCGAAGGCACAGATACGCAGTATTTT. It specifies CASSRTSEGTDTQYF. Supplemented by reference TRBV18 and TRBJ2-3, the full variable domain reads NAGVMQNPRHLVRRRGQEARLRCSPMKGHSHVYWYRQLPEEGLKFMVYLQKENIIDESGMPKERFSAEFPKEGPSILRIQQVVRGDSAAYFCASSRTSEGTDTQYFGPGTRLTVL.